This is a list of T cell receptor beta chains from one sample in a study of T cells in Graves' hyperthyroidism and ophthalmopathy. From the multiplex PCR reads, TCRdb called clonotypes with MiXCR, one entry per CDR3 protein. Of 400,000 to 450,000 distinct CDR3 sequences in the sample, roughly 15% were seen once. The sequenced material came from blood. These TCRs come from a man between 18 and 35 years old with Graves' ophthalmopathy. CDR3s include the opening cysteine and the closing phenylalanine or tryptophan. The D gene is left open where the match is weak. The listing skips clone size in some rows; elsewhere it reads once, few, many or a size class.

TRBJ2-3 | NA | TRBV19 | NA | CASSTIGAVGTDTQYF | TGTGCCAGTAGTACGATCGGCGCTGTCGGTACAGATACGCAGTATTTT
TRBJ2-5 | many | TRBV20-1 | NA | CSARSEGEGETQYF | TGCAGTGCTAGGTCTGAGGGGGAGGGAGAGACCCAGTACTTC
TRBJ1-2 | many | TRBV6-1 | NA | CASSPLRGELDGYTF | TGTGCCAGCAGTCCTCTTCGGGGGGAACTAGATGGCTACACCTTC
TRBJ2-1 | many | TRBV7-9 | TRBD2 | CASSLLWTSGSGEQFF | TGTGCCAGCAGCTTACTGTGGACTAGCGGGAGTGGTGAGCAGTTCTTC
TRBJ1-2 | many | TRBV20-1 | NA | CSASSLPYFGYTF | TGCAGTGCTAGTAGTCTTCCGTACTTTGGCTACACCTTC
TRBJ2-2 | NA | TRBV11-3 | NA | CASSRGIWNTGELFF | TGTGCCAGCAGCAGGGGGATTTGGAACACCGGGGAGCTGTTTTTT
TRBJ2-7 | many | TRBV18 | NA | CASSGLSGGYEQYF | TGTGCCAGCTCAGGCCTGAGCGGAGGCTACGAGCAGTACTTC
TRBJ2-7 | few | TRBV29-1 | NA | CSVIISYEQYF | TGCAGCGTTATAATCTCCTACGAGCAGTACTTC
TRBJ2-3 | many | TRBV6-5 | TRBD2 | CASSYSPTSGGATDTQYF | TGTGCCAGCAGTTACTCCCCGACTAGCGGGGGGGCCACGGATACGCAGTATTTT
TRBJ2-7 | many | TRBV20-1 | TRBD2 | CSARGTRRPYEQYF | TGCAGTGCTAGAGGGACTAGAAGGCCTTACGAGCAGTACTTC
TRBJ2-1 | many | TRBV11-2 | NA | CASSLDHEQFF | TGTGCCAGCAGCTTAGACCATGAGCAGTTCTTC
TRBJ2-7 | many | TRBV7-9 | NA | CASSFEIGGRGYEQYF | TGTGCCAGCAGCTTTGAGATTGGGGGGCGCGGCTACGAGCAGTACTTC
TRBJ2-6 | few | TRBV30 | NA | CAWSRSAGANVLTF | TGTGCCTGGAGCAGGTCGGCCGGGGCCAACGTCCTGACTTTC
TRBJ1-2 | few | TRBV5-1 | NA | CASSLSWTDLNYGYTF | TGCGCCAGCAGCTTGTCATGGACAGACTTGAACTATGGCTACACCTTC
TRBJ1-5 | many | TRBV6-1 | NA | CASSDGRQGSQPQHF | TGTGCCAGCAGTGACGGTCGGCAGGGAAGTCAGCCCCAGCATTTT
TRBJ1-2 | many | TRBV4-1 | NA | CASSQYDRSYGYTF | TGCGCCAGCAGCCAATACGACAGGTCATATGGCTACACCTTC
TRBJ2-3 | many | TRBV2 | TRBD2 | CASRNPAGGLELQYF | TGTGCCAGCAGAAACCCAGCGGGGGGGCTTGAACTGCAGTATTTT
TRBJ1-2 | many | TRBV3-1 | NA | CASSQEVRGFGYTF | TGTGCCAGCAGCCAAGAAGTCAGGGGCTTTGGCTACACCTTC
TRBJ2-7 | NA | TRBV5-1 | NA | CASSLVESGWQYF | TGCGCCAGCAGCTTGGTGGAGTCAGGGTGGCAGTACTTC
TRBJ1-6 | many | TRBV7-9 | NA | CASSFMDGVSPLHF | TGTGCCAGCAGCTTTATGGACGGCGTGAGTCCCCTCCACTTT
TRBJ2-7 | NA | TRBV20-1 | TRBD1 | CSASILDRSSYEQYF | TGCAGTGCTAGTATTCTGGACAGGAGCTCCTACGAGCAGTACTTC